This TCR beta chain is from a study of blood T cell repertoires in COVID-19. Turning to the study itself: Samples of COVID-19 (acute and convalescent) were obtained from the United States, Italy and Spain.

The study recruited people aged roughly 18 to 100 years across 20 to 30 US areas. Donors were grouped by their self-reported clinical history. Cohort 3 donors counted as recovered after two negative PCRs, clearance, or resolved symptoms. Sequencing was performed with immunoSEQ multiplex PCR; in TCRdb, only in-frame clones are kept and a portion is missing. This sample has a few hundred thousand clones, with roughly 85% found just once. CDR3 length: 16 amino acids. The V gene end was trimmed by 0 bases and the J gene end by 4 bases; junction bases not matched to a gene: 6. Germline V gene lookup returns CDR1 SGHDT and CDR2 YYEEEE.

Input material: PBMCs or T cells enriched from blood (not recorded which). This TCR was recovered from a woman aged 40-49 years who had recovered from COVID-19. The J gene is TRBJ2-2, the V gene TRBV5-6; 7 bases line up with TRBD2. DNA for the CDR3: TGTGCCAGCAGCTTGGCCCGGCTAGCGGCCACCGGGGAGCTGTTTTTT. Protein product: CASSLARLAATGELFF.